One T cell receptor beta chain is described in this entry. The target antigen is unknown. The sample belongs to a study of shared clonotypes between healthy human individuals. General study points: For sorted subsets, rarefaction showed incomplete sequencing despite large depth. Roughly 5% of naive CD4 clonotypes were shared across a few donors.

CD4+ cells underwent separation, giving CD45RA+ naive and CD45RA-negative memory subsets. Over several immunoSEQ plates, each subset's genomic DNA was distributed in even portions. Measured with immunoSEQ multiplex PCR; TCRdb has only the in-frame clones, and not every one. The sample has 300,000 or so clones; about 74% are singletons. Sequenced sample: memory CD4+ T cells sorted from blood. The subset here: CD45RA-negative fraction. This TCR was recovered from a man younger than 45 in good health.

The CDR3, as DNA: TGTGCCAGCCGGGACGATTACAATGAGCAGTTCTTC. Protein: CASRDDYNEQFF. The rearrangement links TRBV19 to TRBJ2-1; TRBD1 or TRBD2 may be the D gene (5 bases each). The CDR3 extends over 12 amino acids. CDR1 is LNHDA and CDR2 is SQIVND in the germline V gene (reference sequence). Deletions cut 9 bases from V and 4 bases from J, with 10 bases between.